This T cell receptor (beta chain) was found in a study of blood T cells in healthy people across ages. This CDR3 comprises 17 residues. The ends lost 4 bases at V and 3 bases at J; junction bases unmatched: 10. Germline V gene data show CDR1 as SGHRS and CDR2 as YFSETQ. Primers used in a second PCR of roughly 6 to 11 cycles were a sample-barcoded 5' primer and a J-beta primer mix. TCRdb fed the 5' RACE reads into MiXCR, producing one record per CDR3 protein. The sample contains approximately 800,000 distinct CDR3 sequences, roughly 24% of which appear only once. These data are also associated with another study on T cells of mothers and their children.

The sequenced material came from blood. V is TRBV5-1 and J is TRBJ2-1, with TRBD1 identical over 10 bases. This sequence originates from a boy younger than 18 in good health. In DNA, the CDR3 is TGCGCCAGCAGCCCCCGGGACAGGGGAGGCGGCTACAATGAGCAGTTCTTC. Protein: CASSPRDRGGGYNEQFF.